These T cell receptor beta chains were read from a single sample in a study of spatial heterogeneity in lung cancer. Via MiXCR, TCRdb re-called the 5' RACE reads, giving one row per CDR3 protein. The sample contains approximately 82,000 distinct CDR3 sequences, around 12% of which appear only once. The sample in question was PBMCs, obtained at surgery. The receptors originated from a male donor with early-stage non-small cell lung cancer. Both conserved end residues are part of each CDR3. The D gene is left open where the match is weak.

D gene,J gene,V gene,CDR3 protein
.,TRBJ2-1,TRBV7-8,CASSLGQQGEQFF
.,TRBJ2-2,TRBV27,CASSLEALGELFF
.,TRBJ2-1,TRBV7-9,CASSLPAYNEQFF
.,TRBJ2-7,TRBV4-1,CASSPGPQGGEQYF
.,TRBJ2-5,TRBV28,CASRDTGQETQYF
TRBD1,TRBJ1-1,TRBV25-1,CASSELGTGDTEAFF
.,TRBJ2-2,TRBV6-1,CASSEGWRNTGELFF
.,TRBJ1-4,TRBV3-1,CASSQDRPATNEKLFF
.,TRBJ2-5,TRBV14,CASSQGTAETQYF
.,TRBJ2-7,TRBV6-1,CASSEEGWTASSYEQYF
.,TRBJ1-2,TRBV29-1,CSVGQDLYGYTF
.,TRBJ2-2,TRBV3-1,CASSHTRTGELFF
TRBD1,TRBJ2-7,TRBV6-5,CASSYNGQGRNEQYF
.,TRBJ1-5,TRBV2,CASSEGENQPQHF
TRBD2,TRBJ2-3,TRBV5-1,CASSLHGRQADTQYF